Presented here are 31 T cell receptor beta chains from one specimen sequenced in a study of regulatory T cells in long-lasting Graves disease. Both iRepertoire HTBI primers and Arm-PCR of CDR3 regions were used to build the TCR beta libraries. A single record per CDR3 protein comes from TCRdb applying MiXCR to the multiplex PCR reads. The sample holds 300,000 or so distinct CDR3 sequences; 15% to 20% are singletons and the top ten take about 29%. Time point specified: persistent/refractory GD, antithyroid drugs over 5 years with positive TRAb. The TCR library was prepared using RNA isolated from PBMCs. Sequenced material: peripheral blood mononuclear cells (PBMCs), taken when the disease was refractory, from a patient treated with antithyroid drugs. All receptors derive from a female donor with Graves disease.

The sample holds a few counts of this clonotype. V is TRBV19 and J is TRBJ1-5; D may be TRBD1 (5 bases). Germline V gene sequence: CDR1 LNHDA, CDR2 SQIVND (reference sequence). V dropped 1 base and J dropped 4 bases, with 8 bases sitting between them. The CDR3 is made up of 14 amino acids. CDR3 in DNA: TGTGCCAGTAGTATAGGACAGACAAATCAGCCCCAGCATTTT. Its protein product is CASSIGQTNQPQHF.

The V gene is TRBV7-3, the J gene TRBJ2-1; tentatively, D is TRBD1 (6 bases). The germline CDR1 and CDR2 sequences are SGHTA and FQGTGA. Trimming shortened V by 6 bases and J by 8 bases, and 14 bases separated the two germline ends. This CDR3 has 13 amino acids. CDR3 DNA: TGTGCCAGCAGACGTGACAGGTCCGATGAGCAGTTCTTC. Protein sequence: CASRRDRSDEQFF.

This clonotype was observed a few times. This chain joins TRBV2 and TRBJ2-5, with 8 bases matching TRBD1. Unmatched junction bases numbered 9, after V lost 4 bases and J lost 2 bases. Per germline, CDR1 SNHLY and CDR2 FYNNEI. This CDR3 is 16 amino acids long. Here the CDR3 reads CASSGPGTGAQETQYF. CDR3 nucleotides: TGTGCCAGCAGTGGACCCGGGACAGGCGCACAAGAGACCCAGTACTTC.

The CDR3 reads CASSYRAGTSTDTQYF. In nucleotides, the CDR3 is TGTGCCAGCAGTTATCGGGCAGGGACTAGCACAGATACGCAGTATTTT. The rearrangement links TRBV6-2 or TRBV6-3 to TRBJ2-3, with a weak D call TRBD2 (6 bases). Germline CDR1 reads MNHEY; CDR2 reads SVGEGT. Trimming left V 3 bases short and J 0 bases short, with 13 bases between. This CDR3 has 16 amino acids.

This clonotype was seen only a few times. V gene TRBV2 combines with J gene TRBJ2-7, with D perhaps TRBD1 (5 bases). The germline V gene has CDR1 SNHLY and CDR2 FYNNEI. The CDR3 contains 12 residues. The germline V and J ends were trimmed by 3 bases and 9 bases, with 12 bases remaining between them. For the CDR3, the DNA is TGTGCCAGCAGTGACAGGGTCCAGGTGCAGTACTTC. This gives the protein CASSDRVQVQYF.

This clonotype turned up a few times. This chain connects TRBV29-1 to TRBJ2-4; no clear D gene. The CDR3 covers 13 residues. V was shortened by 4 bases and J by 6 bases, with 13 bases between the two germline ends. Germline CDR1 and CDR2: SQVTM and ANQGSEA. CDR3 sequence: CSVVSGLRNIQYF. CDR3 bases: TGCAGCGTTGTTTCCGGGTTGCGAAACATTCAGTACTTC.

In this sample, this clonotype turned up many times. The chain couples TRBV20-1 to TRBJ2-7, with TRBD1 as a possible D gene (6 bases). Trimming took off 5 bases at V and 0 bases at J, with 14 bases between the two ends. Per germline, CDR1 DFQATT and CDR2 SNEGSKA (reference sequence). This CDR3 region has 14 residues. For the CDR3, the DNA is TGCAGTGCTCATGACAGGAGGTTCTCCTACGAGCAGTACTTC. It translates to CSAHDRRFSYEQYF.

This clonotype was recorded at least ten times. This chain links TRBV9 with TRBJ2-5; 8 nucleotides agree with TRBD1. The V segment lost 0 bases and the J segment 3 bases; nucleotides outside the gene matches: 1. The CDR3 has 14 residues. Germline CDR1 is SGDLS and CDR2 is YYNGEE. The CDR3 DNA sequence: TGTGCCAGCAGCGTAGCGACAGGGGAAGAGACCCAGTACTTC. It specifies CASSVATGEETQYF.

The table lists this clonotype with many counts. The genes are TRBV5-1 and TRBJ2-7; the D is unclear. The CDR3 contains 14 residues. Trimming left V 4 bases short and J 5 bases short, with 16 bases between. Germline-derived CDR1 and CDR2 are SGHRS and YFSETQ. CDR3 sequence: CASSLGKLGDEQYF. CDR3 nucleotide sequence: TGCGCCAGCAGCCTGGGAAAGCTAGGCGACGAGCAGTACTTC.

This chain uses TRBV27 with TRBJ2-2; no reliable D call. Trimming left V 0 bases short and J 0 bases short, with 14 bases between. This CDR3 is 18 amino acids long. From germline, CDR1 is MNHEY and CDR2 SMNVEV (reference sequence). In DNA, the CDR3 is TGTGCCAGCAGTTTATCTGTGGCGGCCAGCGCGAACACCGGGGAGCTGTTTTTT. It yields the protein CASSLSVAASANTGELFF.

The rearrangement joins TRBV6-2 or TRBV6-3 to TRBJ2-7; TRBD2 is a possible D gene (8 bases). V dropped 6 bases and J dropped 3 bases, with 30 bases sitting between them. Germline V CDR1 and CDR2: MNHEY, SVGEGT. This CDR3 is built from 19 residues. CDR3 DNA: TGTGCCAGCAGCCTCCAAGGGGGCCCTTCTCGCGGGAGGATCTACGAGCAGTACTTC. Translation: CASSLQGGPSRGRIYEQYF.

Of note for this clonotype: A much larger clone lies a single base off, so this may be a read error. DNA of the CDR3: TGTGCCAGCAGCCGGTTCCACGGCGTAGGGCTAAATGAAAAACTGTTTTTT. This gives the protein CASSRFHGVGLNEKLFF. V gene TRBV28 combines with J gene TRBJ1-4, with D uncertain. From germline, CDR1 is MDHEN and CDR2 SYDVKM. CDR3 length equals 17 residues. V was cut by 6 bases and J by 5 bases, with 22 bases left in between.

This clonotype was seen a handful of times. The V gene is TRBV7-2, the J gene TRBJ2-2; D tentatively reads TRBD1 or TRBD2 (5 bases each). CDR3 size: 16 residues. Per germline, CDR1 SGHTA and CDR2 FQGNSA. V was cut by 1 base and J by 13 bases, with 22 bases left in between. DNA for the CDR3: TGTGCCAGCAGCTTAGAGGGGTCGACTGGCGTCCGGGGGCTGTTTTTT. Translation: CASSLEGSTGVRGLFF.

The rearrangement uses TRBV9 and TRBJ2-2, with 8 bases aligning to TRBD1. The trim removed 0 bases at V and 6 bases at J, leaving 1 base unmatched. This CDR3 spans 14 amino acids. CDR1 is SGDLS and CDR2 is YYNGEE in the germline V gene. The DNA of the CDR3 is TGTGCCAGCAGCGTAGGGGGACAGGCCGGGGAGCTGTTTTTT. Protein: CASSVGGQAGELFF. Together with reference TRBV9 and TRBJ2-2, the CDR3 gives the full variable domain: DSGVTQTPKHLITATGQRVTLRCSPRSGDLSVYWYQQSLDQGLQFLIQYYNGEERAKGNILERFSAQQFPDLHSELNLSSLELGDSALYFCASSVGGQAGELFFGEGSRLTVL.

Note on this clonotype: This may be a read error, as it is one base from a much larger clone. The chain carries TRBV27 and TRBJ2-5; 9 positions agree with TRBD2. The CDR3 contains 23 residues. CDR1 is MNHEY and CDR2 is SMNVEV in the germline V gene (reference sequence). The CDR3 DNA follows: TGTGCCAGCAGTTACTCTATTTTGGACGACCTCCCCCGTAGCGGGAGAATGGTCGTGACCCAGCACTTC. Its translation: CASSYSILDDLPRSGRMVVTQHF.

This clonotype was detected only a few times. The CDR3 is CASSSGQGPTEAFF. DNA of the CDR3: TGTGCCAGCAGTTCGGGACAGGGTCCCACTGAAGCTTTCTTT. This rearrangement joins TRBV6-9 to TRBJ1-1; TRBD1 agrees at 9 bases. CDR1 is MNHGY, CDR2 SVAAGI, per germline. The length of the CDR3 is 14 residues. Germline trimming cut 4 bases from V and 4 bases from J; bases unmatched to any gene: 4.

The table lists this clonotype with many counts. The gene calls are TRBV7-9 and TRBJ1-6, with a weak D call TRBD1 (5 bases). The CDR3 covers 14 residues. The germline V gene has CDR1 SEHNR and CDR2 FQNEAQ (reference sequence). V gave up 4 bases and J gave up 10 bases, with 14 bases separating them. The CDR3 sequence is CASSSTATGSPLHF. CDR3 in DNA: TGTGCCAGCAGCTCGACAGCTACGGGGTCACCCCTCCACTTT. Supplemented by reference TRBV7-9 and TRBJ1-6, the full variable domain reads DTGVSQNPRHKITKRGQNVTFRCDPISEHNRLYWYRQTLGQGPEFLTYFQNEAQLEKSRLLSDRFSAERPKGSFSTLEIQRTEQGDSAMYLCASSSTATGSPLHFGNGTRLTVT.

This clonotype showed up just a few times. This chain connects TRBV7-2 to TRBJ2-1, with 12 bases fitting TRBD2. The CDR3 sequence is 17 residues long. With 5 bases clipped from V and 7 bases from J, the junction kept 12 bases outside the gene matches. Germline CDR1 SGHTA, CDR2 FQGNSA. The CDR3 here is CASSASVWLAGGNEQFF. As DNA, the CDR3 is TGTGCCAGCAGCGCATCGGTCTGGCTAGCGGGGGGGAATGAGCAGTTCTTC.

This chain joins TRBV6-1 and TRBJ1-3; 9 positions match TRBD1. CDR1 and CDR2 (germline): MNHNS, SASEGT. The CDR3 totals 15 residues. With 3 bases clipped from V and 7 bases from J, the junction kept 7 bases outside the gene matches. This CDR3 reads CASSDAGTGRNTIYF. CDR3 bases: TGTGCCAGCAGTGACGCCGGGACAGGGAGGAACACCATATATTTT.

The chain recombines TRBV12-5 with TRBJ1-1, with TRBD1 identical over 10 bases. The germline gives CDR1 LGHNT, CDR2 FRNRAP. V lost 6 bases to trimming and J lost 5 bases; unmatched junction nucleotides: 21. The length of the CDR3 is 19 residues. DNA of the CDR3: TGTGCTAGTGGGGGGGACCAAAGAAGGGACAGGGGTTTGTGGACTGAAGCTTTCTTT. Amino acid sequence: CASGGDQRRDRGLWTEAFF.

Regarding this clonotype: A much bigger clone sits one base away, suggesting this may be a read error. J is TRBJ2-5 and V is TRBV7-9; D is possibly TRBD1 (6 bases). Germline CDR1 SEHNR, CDR2 FQNEAQ (reference sequence). The CDR3 totals 14 residues. V dropped 5 bases and J dropped 1 base, with 11 bases sitting between them. The CDR3 sequence is CASSPTGIQETQYF. CDR3 coding DNA: TGTGCCAGCAGCCCGACAGGCATCCAAGAGACCCAGTACTTC.

This chain uses TRBV4-1 with TRBJ1-2; no clear D. CDR3 size: 15 residues. Germline V gene data show CDR1 as MGHRA and CDR2 as YSYEKL. Trimming removed 1 base at V and 3 bases at J, with 12 bases between. The CDR3 bases are TGCGCCAGCAGCCAAGTTGTCGAGGCGGACTATGGCTACACCTTC. This encodes CASSQVVEADYGYTF.

This clonotype showed up just a few times. This chain connects TRBV7-2 to TRBJ2-7; TRBD2 matches at 7 bases. Germline assignment: CDR1 SGHTA and CDR2 FQGNSA. Trimming at V came to 6 bases and at J to 8 bases, leaving 13 bases not matched to a gene. CDR3 length: 14 amino acids. CDR3 region: CASRGGLENGQQYF. The CDR3 coding sequence is TGTGCCAGCAGGGGGGGGTTGGAGAACGGCCAGCAGTACTTC.

The chain combines TRBV6-2 or TRBV6-3 with TRBJ2-2; TRBD2 matches at 8 bases. The CDR3 loop spans 14 amino acids. Germline values: CDR1 MNHEY, CDR2 SVGEGT. Losses at the gene ends were 6 bases for V and 5 bases for J; bases not matched to a gene: 5. CDR3: CASSAGGRTGELFF. In nucleotides, the CDR3 is TGTGCCAGCAGCGCGGGGGGACGGACCGGGGAGCTGTTTTTT.

This clonotype was detected only a few times. The genes are TRBV20-1 and TRBJ1-5, with TRBD1 matching over 11 bases. The CDR3 is made up of 17 amino acids. The trim removed 4 bases at V and 2 bases at J, leaving 10 bases unmatched. CDR1 and CDR2 from the germline V gene are DFQATT and SNEGSKA (reference sequence). The CDR3 protein is CSAIGTGGFFGNQPQHF. The CDR3 DNA sequence: TGCAGTGCTATTGGGACAGGGGGGTTCTTTGGCAATCAGCCCCAGCATTTT.

Concerning this clonotype itself: This sequence may be a read error, since a much larger clone differs from it by one base. The chain joins TRBV7-2 to TRBJ2-5; D is possibly TRBD2 (6 bases). The length of the CDR3 is 15 residues. From germline, CDR1 is SGHTA and CDR2 FQGNSA. V was pared by 4 bases and J by 2 bases, with 14 bases between. The DNA for the CDR3 is TGTGCCAGCAGCTCTAGCGTCATCGCACAAGAGACCCAGTACTTC. Translated: CASSSSVIAQETQYF.

This clonotype has only a few counts. The chain combines TRBV6-2 or TRBV6-3 with TRBJ2-7; no definite D call. Germline values: CDR1 MNHEY, CDR2 SVGEGT. The CDR3 covers 14 residues. Trimming removed 6 bases at V and 12 bases at J, with 24 bases between. The CDR3: CASSSGSLPPDLYF. DNA of the CDR3: TGTGCCAGCAGCTCGGGTTCACTCCCACCCGATTTGTACTTC.

This clonotype came up a few times. The rearrangement uses TRBV14 and TRBJ2-7, with 7 bases that match TRBD2. Trimming took 0 bases from V and 2 from J; bases not matched to a gene: 4. This CDR3 region has 15 residues. Germline CDR1 reads SGHDN; CDR2 reads FVKESK. As DNA, the CDR3 is TGTGCCAGCAGCCAAGATTTAGGGACTACCTACGAGCAGTACTTC. This sequence encodes CASSQDLGTTYEQYF.

In this sample, this clonotype turned up a few times. This rearrangement joins TRBV12-3 or TRBV12-4 to TRBJ2-3; D is uncertain. This CDR3 has 17 residues. Trimming took 0 bases from V and 2 from J, leaving 15 bases between them. The CDR3 DNA follows: TGTGCCAGCAGTTTAGCGGTGACCATCCCCTCCACAGATACGCAGTATTTT. It specifies CASSLAVTIPSTDTQYF.

Many counts were recorded for this clonotype. The V call is TRBV5-1, the J call TRBJ1-5, with 8 positions matching TRBD1. The V and J ends lost 0 bases and 5 bases, in that order; junction bases with no gene match: 4. CDR3 length: 15 amino acids. Germline CDR1 is SGHRS and CDR2 is YFSETQ. The CDR3 DNA is TGCGCCAGCAGCTTGGGGGACAGGCGCGATCAGCCCCAGCATTTT. Translating gives CASSLGDRRDQPQHF.

This chain uses TRBV18 with TRBJ2-1, with TRBD1 matching over 8 bases. The germline V gene has CDR1 KGHSH and CDR2 LQKENI. V shed 3 bases, J shed 7 bases, and the junction held 5 bases outside the gene matches. The CDR3 is 14 amino acids. This CDR3 is CASSPTRTGNEQFF. CDR3 sequence (DNA): TGTGCCAGCTCACCTACCCGGACAGGGAATGAGCAGTTCTTC.